One and the same sample provided the 18 T cell receptor beta chains below, sequenced in a study of blood T cell repertoires in COVID-19 (dated by TCRdb to about 2020). The library was produced with the immunoSEQ multiplex PCR assay. The table comes from immuneACCESS by way of TCRdb, which keeps in-frame sequences with V and J called. Part of the clones is missing from these tables; in studies checked, under half for an unresolved V gene and the rest for unknown reasons. Present in this sample are over 600,000 clones, over 80% of which were seen just once. In total, the top ten clones hold roughly 0.25% of the sample. Input material: peripheral blood. The receptors stem from a woman younger than 35 with acute or convalescent COVID-19.

The chain employs TRBV30 and TRBJ1-4; 10 bases match TRBD1. The J segment lost 6 bases and the V segment lost 8 bases, leaving 3 bases of the junction unmatched. Germline V gene sequence: CDR1 GTSNPN, CDR2 SVGIG (reference sequence). CDR3 length equals 12 residues. The CDR3 loop reads CAGGTGDEKLFF. DNA for the CDR3: TGTGCCGGGGGGACAGGGGATGAAAAACTGTTTTTT.

This clone turned up a few times. The chain links TRBV2 to TRBJ1-5, with 8 bases fitting TRBD1. Germline V gene data show CDR1 as SNHLY and CDR2 as FYNNEI. After removal of 6 bases from V and 1 base from J, the junction contained 5 bases not matched to a gene. The CDR3 is made up of 15 amino acids. This CDR3 reads CASRPDRGSNQPQHF. The DNA for the CDR3 is TGTGCCAGCAGACCCGACAGGGGAAGCAATCAGCCCCAGCATTTT.

In DNA form, the CDR3 reads TGTGCCAGCAGCCCCGGGGGGTACGAGCAGTACTTC. Translating it yields CASSPGGYEQYF. This chain joins TRBV6-5 and TRBJ2-7; 7 bases are shared with TRBD2. Trimming at V came to 6 bases and at J to 4 bases, leaving 3 bases not matched to a gene. This CDR3 comprises 12 residues. Germline V gene lookup returns CDR1 MNHEY and CDR2 SVGAGI.

The chain couples TRBV5-1 to TRBJ1-5; 7 bases fit TRBD1. CDR1 is SGHRS, CDR2 YFSETQ, per germline. The CDR3 runs to 14 residues. V was clipped by 5 bases and J by 7 bases; unmatched bases: 9. CDR3 protein: CASSADPGQQPQHF. In nucleotides, the CDR3 is TGCGCCAGCAGTGCCGATCCGGGACAGCAGCCCCAGCATTTT.

This chain connects TRBV29-1 to TRBJ1-2; TRBD1 agrees at 10 bases. In germline, CDR1 is SQVTM, CDR2 ANQGSEA. Unmatched junction bases numbered 13, after V lost 8 bases and J lost 4 bases. The CDR3 has 15 residues. DNA of the CDR3: TGCAGCACCTGGCGTTGGGACAGGGGAGCCTATGGCTACACCTTC. This translates into CSTWRWDRGAYGYTF.

V gene TRBV6-5 combines with J gene TRBJ1-6, with D tentatively TRBD1 (5 bases). Germline V CDR1 and CDR2: MNHEY, SVGAGI. V lost 9 bases and J 12 bases, leaving 12 bases between the germline ends. This CDR3 spans 11 amino acids. DNA for the CDR3: TGTGCCAGTTCCCTCGGGGGACCCCTCCACTTT. It codes for CASSLGGPLHF.

The genes are TRBV18 and TRBJ1-1, with 8 bases matching TRBD1. CDR3 length: 14 amino acids. From germline, CDR1 is KGHSH and CDR2 LQKENI. J lost 5 bases, V lost 10 bases, and 12 bases had no gene match. CDR3 DNA sequence: TGTGCCACCTCCTTCGGACAGGGAGAAACTGAAGCTTTCTTT. Residues: CATSFGQGETEAFF.

V and J are TRBV24-1 and TRBJ2-2; D gene unclear. Trimming pared 8 bases from V and 6 bases from J, leaving 12 bases between. CDR3 length: 13 amino acids. The germline CDR1 and CDR2 sequences are KGHDR and SFDVKD. For the CDR3, the DNA is TGTGCCACCACGTCCCGTAATTCCGGGGAGCTGTTTTTT. Encoded protein: CATTSRNSGELFF.

The chain has TRBV15 and TRBJ2-7; 7 bases agree with TRBD1. CDR1 and CDR2 from the germline V gene are LNHNV and YYDKDF (reference sequence). The CDR3 length is 14 residues. V was pared by 4 bases and J by 3 bases, with 6 bases of the junction left unmatched. The CDR3 bases are TGTGCCACCAGCAACCGGGACAGAGACTACGAGCAGTACTTC. This codes for CATSNRDRDYEQYF.

The chain recombines TRBV27 with TRBJ1-6; TRBD1 matches at 7 bases. Losses at the gene ends were 5 bases for V and 3 bases for J; bases not matched to a gene: 7. CDR1 and CDR2 from the germline V gene are MNHEY and SMNVEV (reference sequence). The CDR3 has 16 amino acids. This CDR3 is CASSKGAAGYNSPLHF. The CDR3 DNA sequence: TGTGCCAGCAGTAAGGGGGCCGCAGGCTATAATTCACCCCTCCACTTT.

J is TRBJ1-1 and V is TRBV15; no reliable D call. In germline, CDR1 is LNHNV, CDR2 YYDKDF (reference sequence). Trimming removed 1 base from V and 4 bases from J, with 4 bases in between. This CDR3 has 12 amino acids. The CDR3 loop reads CATSRAVTEAFF. The CDR3 DNA follows: TGTGCCACCAGCAGAGCAGTCACTGAAGCTTTCTTT.

This clone was observed once. The J gene is TRBJ2-6, the V gene TRBV19; no reliable D call. Deletions cut 2 bases from V and 5 bases from J, with 10 bases between. The CDR3 has 15 residues. Germline-derived CDR1 and CDR2 are LNHDA and SQIVND (reference sequence). CDR3 nucleotides: TGTGCCAGTAGTATAAACAATCTTCGGGCCAACGTCCTGACTTTC. It translates to CASSINNLRANVLTF.

The rearrangement joins TRBV5-6 to TRBJ1-1; D ambiguous. The CDR3 extends over 14 amino acids. Germline V gives CDR1 SGHDT, CDR2 YYEEEE. The V gene lost 2 bases and the J gene lost 1 base, with 9 bases spanning the gap. DNA of the CDR3: TGTGCCAGCAGCTTTCCTCCCGGGAACACTGAAGCTTTCTTT. Protein: CASSFPPGNTEAFF. The whole variable domain, filled in from reference TRBV5-6 and TRBJ1-1, reads DAGVTQSPTHLIKTRGQQVTLRCSPKSGHDTVSWYQQALGQGPQFIFQYYEEEERQRGNFPDRFSGHQFPNYSSELNVNALLLGDSALYLCASSFPPGNTEAFFGQGTRLTVV.

The V call is TRBV5-4, the J call TRBJ1-1; a possible D gene is TRBD1 (6 bases). V gave up 4 bases and J gave up 4 bases, with 20 bases separating them. CDR1 and CDR2 from the germline V gene are SGHNT and YYREEE (reference sequence). The CDR3 has 16 amino acids. The CDR3 region is CASSSEAGGVGTEAFF. The CDR3 DNA is TGTGCCAGCAGCAGTGAGGCGGGGGGCGTCGGCACTGAAGCTTTCTTT.

This chain links TRBV11-2 with TRBJ1-6, with D possibly TRBD1 on 5 matching bases. This CDR3 contains 11 residues. Germline CDR1 and CDR2: SGHAT and FQNNGV. Deletions cut 11 bases from V and 10 bases from J, with 12 bases between. The CDR3 DNA is TGTGCCGCGGGGGTAGGCTCACCCCTCCACTTT. Its translation is CAAGVGSPLHF.

V usage is TRBV12-1 and J usage is TRBJ2-4; no DNA check was done on the table's D call, TRBD1. TRBV12-1 is a recognized pseudogene. CDR3 length: 14 residues. In nucleotides, the CDR3 is TGTGCCAGCAGCTCCGACAGGCGTCCAGGCATTCAGTACTTC. It specifies CASSSDRRPGIQYF.

DNA for the CDR3: TGTGCCAGTAGTATCGACACTTTAAAATCACCCCTCCACTTT. Amino acids: CASSIDTLKSPLHF. The chain carries TRBV19 and TRBJ1-6, with no clear D. Germline V gives CDR1 LNHDA, CDR2 SQIVND (reference sequence). V lost 3 bases to trimming and J lost 10 bases, with 13 bases between them. This CDR3 contains 14 residues.

V gene TRBV12-3 or TRBV12-4 combines with J gene TRBJ1-2; the D gene is possibly TRBD1 (5 bases). The CDR3 loop spans 13 amino acids. V was shortened by 7 bases and J by 6 bases, with 15 bases between the two germline ends. In DNA, the CDR3 is TGTGCCAGCACCCAACCCGGGGGGGATGGCTACACCTTC. Translation gives CASTQPGGDGYTF.